This T cell receptor beta chain comes out of a study of blood T cell repertoires in COVID-19. The repertoire was sequenced with immunoSEQ multiplex PCR; TCRdb's copy has only in-frame clones and lacks some. Of 190,000 or so clones in the sample, more than 65% are singletons; the top ten hold roughly 6.9%. This CDR3 comprises 17 residues. Germline-derived CDR1 and CDR2 are LNHDA and SQIVND (reference sequence). Between the trimmed V and J ends, which lost 5 bases and 7 bases, there was a span of 24 bases. Sequencing was done on a sample of PBMCs or T cells enriched from blood (not recorded which). This chain connects TRBV19 to TRBJ1-5; D might be TRBD1 (6 bases). This receptor was identified in a man aged 40-49 years who had recovered from COVID-19. The CDR3 DNA reads TGTGCCAGTAGTTGGTTTTCGGGGGGCGGCCGCGGCCAGCCCCAGCATTTT. Its protein product is CASSWFSGGGRGQPQHF.